This TCR beta chain stems from a study of T cell responses to AZD1222 COVID-19 vaccine. Study conclusions and caveats: Baseline seropositivity occurred in only six or seven AZD1222 recipients. Along spike, vaccine-associated CD4 TCRs were found throughout, with dominance at 160-218 and 743-854.

Details on this clone: The target antigen is unknown.

TCRdb's copy holds only in-frame clones and misses some; the assay was immunoSEQ multiplex PCR. The sample yields about 110,000 clones, around 91% seen once. The CDR3 is made up of 17 amino acids. Germline CDR1 and CDR2: SGHDT and YYEEEE. Trimming removed 0 bases at V and 4 bases at J, with 17 bases between. V gene TRBV5-6 combines with J gene TRBJ1-3, with a tentative D call TRBD1 (6 bases). The source was peripheral blood, collected 28 days after the second AZD1222 dose. The receptor's source is an adult who received the AZD1222 COVID-19 vaccine. CDR3 coding DNA: TGTGCCAGCAGCTTGGGAGTTGGGGCCCAGGGGGGAAACACCATATATTTT. It yields the protein CASSLGVGAQGGNTIYF.